The 18 T cell receptor beta chains reported below all come from one sample, sequenced in a study of control samples from healthy donors and cancer patients (dated by TCRdb to about 2020). Library prep was done by the immunoSEQ multiplex PCR assay. Entries here come from immuneACCESS through TCRdb and include only in-frame sequences with V and J called. Some clones fail to appear in such tables; in the studies checked, an unresolved V gene covers under half of the shortfall, and the cause of the remainder is unknown. For this sample the table gives 77,000 or so clones, of which 90% to 95% were detected only once. Together, the top ten hold about 15% of the sample. Sequencing was performed on blood. All receptors come from a man aged 25 to 45 in good health.

The chain combines TRBV28 with TRBJ1-2; D ambiguous. Trimming shortened V by 7 bases and J by 4 bases, and 19 bases separated the two germline ends. This CDR3 spans 15 amino acids. Germline CDR1 reads MDHEN; CDR2 reads SYDVKM. CDR3 nucleotides: TGTGCCAGCAATCCCGGGCGGCGGAGCCCCTATGGCTACACCTTC. Residues: CASNPGRRSPYGYTF.

The chain has TRBV19 and TRBJ2-2; TRBD2 agrees at 7 bases. Germline V gives CDR1 LNHDA, CDR2 SQIVND (reference sequence). The CDR3 length is 15 residues. The V and J ends lost 5 bases and 2 bases, in that order; junction bases with no gene match: 5. The DNA of the CDR3 is TGTGCCAGTAGTCGTTCGGGACTAAACACCGGGGAGCTGTTTTTT. This sequence encodes CASSRSGLNTGELFF. Variable domain in full (rest from reference TRBV19 and TRBJ2-2): DGGITQSPKYLFRKEGQNVTLSCEQNLNHDAMYWYRQDPGQGLRLIYYSQIVNDFQKGDIAEGYSVSREKKESFPLTVTSAQKNPTAFYLCASSRSGLNTGELFFGEGSRLTVL.

The CDR3: CASSWGQGGNEKLFF. CDR3 coding DNA: TGTGCCAGCAGCTGGGGACAGGGGGGGAATGAAAAACTGTTTTTT. The chain carries TRBV5-4 and TRBJ1-4; TRBD1 matches at 11 bases. Trimming removed 3 bases from V and 5 bases from J; junction bases left unmatched: 3. This CDR3 is built from 15 residues. Germline V gene lookup returns CDR1 SGHNT and CDR2 YYREEE (reference sequence).

The gene calls are TRBV28 and TRBJ2-7, with D perhaps being TRBD1 or TRBD2 (5 bases each). The CDR3 spans 17 residues. V gave up 5 bases and J gave up 0 bases, with 20 bases separating them. The germline V gene has CDR1 MDHEN and CDR2 SYDVKM. As DNA, the CDR3 is TGTGCCAGCAGTCCCTCCGGGACCGGCGTTAGCTCCTACGAGCAGTACTTC. This gives the protein CASSPSGTGVSSYEQYF.

The rearrangement links TRBV11-2 to TRBJ2-3, with D maybe TRBD2 (6 bases). Germline assignment: CDR1 SGHAT and CDR2 FQNNGV. V was trimmed by 4 bases and J by 1 base, leaving 12 bases between them. There are 15 residues in the CDR3. The CDR3: CASSYGSSGTDTQYF. CDR3 in DNA: TGTGCCAGCAGCTACGGGTCTAGCGGCACAGATACGCAGTATTTT.

The V gene is TRBV4-2, the J gene TRBJ2-2, with D possibly being TRBD1 or TRBD2 (8 bases each). The germline V and J ends were trimmed by 5 bases and 9 bases, with 28 bases remaining between them. CDR3 length: 18 residues. CDR1 LGHNA and CDR2 YNFKEQ come from the germline V gene. The CDR3 DNA follows: TGTGCCAGCAGCTTAGACGGGGGGGCGGGACAGGATAACCGGGAGCTGTTTTTT. This gives the protein CASSLDGGAGQDNRELFF.

This chain links TRBV19 with TRBJ2-1, with D possibly being TRBD1 (6 bases). The V and J ends lost 1 base and 6 bases respectively, with 13 bases between them. From germline, CDR1 is LNHDA and CDR2 SQIVND (reference sequence). The length of the CDR3 is 15 residues. The CDR3 sequence is CASSIGGRQFNEQFF. The CDR3 bases are TGTGCCAGTAGTATAGGGGGGCGACAGTTCAATGAGCAGTTCTTC.

V is TRBV7-3 and J is TRBJ2-1; D is perhaps TRBD1 (5 bases). CDR1 is SGHTA, CDR2 FQGTGA, per germline. V was trimmed by 3 bases and J by 3 bases, leaving 9 bases between them. There are 14 residues in the CDR3. The CDR3 DNA is TGTGCCAGCAGCTTCCGACAGATCTACAATGAGCAGTTCTTC. Protein product: CASSFRQIYNEQFF.

V gene TRBV18 combines with J gene TRBJ2-1; TRBD1 aligns across 10 bases. With 3 bases clipped from V and 2 bases from J, the junction kept 1 base outside the gene matches. Germline CDR1 reads KGHSH; CDR2 reads LQKENI. This CDR3 contains 15 residues. The CDR3 DNA sequence: TGTGCCAGCTCACCGGGGACAGGGGCCTACAATGAGCAGTTCTTC. Its translation: CASSPGTGAYNEQFF.

This sequence joins TRBV19 and TRBJ2-5, with 7 bases lining up with TRBD2. This CDR3 contains 16 residues. Germline CDR1 and CDR2: LNHDA and SQIVND (reference sequence). V dropped 3 bases and J dropped 4; count of bases not matched to a gene: 11. The CDR3 sequence: CASSISPGGRRETQYF. CDR3 DNA sequence: TGTGCCAGTAGTATTTCCCCGGGCGGGAGACGAGAGACCCAGTACTTC.

The V and J genes are TRBV6-1 and TRBJ2-1, with D tentatively TRBD1 or TRBD2 (5 bases each). Deletions cut 2 bases from V and 7 bases from J, with 9 bases between. Germline loops: CDR1 MNHNS, CDR2 SASEGT. This CDR3 is 13 amino acids long. Written as DNA, the CDR3 is TGTGCCAGCAGTGAACTGGGGGTAAATGAGCAGTTCTTC. Encoded protein: CASSELGVNEQFF.

Concerning this clone: Distinct nucleotide sequences in the sample also encode this CDR3. This chain connects TRBV5-4 to TRBJ1-5, with D tentatively TRBD1 (5 bases). Trimming left V 4 bases short and J 4 bases short, with 12 bases between. The CDR3 extends over 14 amino acids. From germline, CDR1 is SGHNT and CDR2 YYREEE (reference sequence). CDR3 DNA: TGTGCCAGCAGCAGGCAGGGAACTAATCAGCCCCAGCATTTT. It is translated as CASSRQGTNQPQHF.

V gene TRBV11-2 combines with J gene TRBJ2-1, with a weak D call TRBD1 (5 bases). V shed 5 bases and J shed 9 bases, with 11 bases lying between them. Germline V gene sequence: CDR1 SGHAT, CDR2 FQNNGV. The CDR3 consists of 12 residues. The CDR3 DNA follows: TGTGCCAGCAGCCCCGGACAATTTGAGCAGTTCTTC. Translated: CASSPGQFEQFF.

The chain links TRBV7-9 to TRBJ2-7; D not certain. Between the trimmed V and J ends, which lost 5 bases and 3 bases, there was a span of 8 bases. Germline V gives CDR1 SEHNR, CDR2 FQNEAQ (reference sequence). The CDR3 is 12 residues long. CDR3 sequence (DNA): TGTGCCAGCAGCACAGACAACTACGAGCAGTACTTC. Translating gives CASSTDNYEQYF.

V gene TRBV12-3 or TRBV12-4 combines with J gene TRBJ2-7; D is perhaps TRBD1 (6 bases). V was clipped by 3 bases and J by 3 bases, with 9 bases between them. This CDR3 contains 13 residues. CDR3 residues: CASSFPDSYEQYF. The CDR3 DNA is TGTGCCAGCAGTTTCCCGGACAGCTACGAGCAGTACTTC.

V and J are TRBV19 and TRBJ2-2; 7 bases match TRBD1. Germline V gene sequence: CDR1 LNHDA, CDR2 SQIVND (reference sequence). This CDR3 spans 15 amino acids. Trimming cost V 8 bases and J 4 bases; bases outside gene matches: 10. The CDR3 sequence is CASSLGQLFTGELFF. Here the CDR3 DNA reads TGTGCCAGTTCCCTGGGACAGCTTTTCACCGGGGAGCTGTTTTTT.

This chain connects TRBV19 to TRBJ2-1; possibly TRBD2 for D (6 bases). The CDR3 extends over 15 amino acids. With 3 bases removed from V and 4 bases from J, the gap between germline ends came to 13 bases. The germline V gene has CDR1 LNHDA and CDR2 SQIVND (reference sequence). The CDR3 region has the DNA TGTGCCAGTAGTATGACCGGGACTTCATACAATGAGCAGTTCTTC. Protein sequence: CASSMTGTSYNEQFF. The complete variable domain, with remaining parts taken from reference TRBV19 and TRBJ2-1, reads DGGITQSPKYLFRKEGQNVTLSCEQNLNHDAMYWYRQDPGQGLRLIYYSQIVNDFQKGDIAEGYSVSREKKESFPLTVTSAQKNPTAFYLCASSMTGTSYNEQFFGPGTRLTVL.

The chain has TRBV29-1 and TRBJ1-2, with 9 nucleotides matching TRBD1. CDR3 length: 13 amino acids. The V and J ends lost 4 bases and 8 bases, in that order; junction bases with no gene match: 8. CDR1 and CDR2 from the germline V gene are SQVTM and ANQGSEA. This chain's CDR3 is CSVVQGQGLGYTF. CDR3 in DNA: TGCAGCGTTGTTCAAGGACAGGGGCTCGGCTACACCTTC.